This T cell receptor (beta chain) was obtained from a study of stem cell transplantation in POMP-related autoinflammatory disease. Study background: Hypothesis: faulty thymoproteasomes impair CD8+ T-cell selection, skewing TRB repertoires. Before transplant, CD4+ T cells skewed naive and CD8+ proportions were low. Findings and limits, study-wide: In patients with PRAID, every analyzed T-cell subset tended to show lower diversity and higher clonality.

Details on this clone: Its antigen is not identified.

Method: immunoSEQ multiplex PCR; TCRdb's copy keeps in-frame clones and lacks some. The repertoire holds approximately 30,000 clones, with just over 85% as singletons. Per the germline V gene, CDR1 is SEHNR and CDR2 is FQNEAQ (reference sequence). V lost 5 bases, J lost 3 bases, and 10 bases lay in between. The CDR3 is made up of 13 amino acids. The TCR comes from a human donor with POMP-related autoinflammation and immune dysregulation (PRAID). The chain combines TRBV7-9 with TRBJ1-1; the D gene is possibly TRBD1 (6 bases). The sequencing used CD4+ T cells from PBMCs, collected before stem cell transplantation. CDR3 residues: CASSLQGYTEAFF. The CDR3 nucleotides read TGTGCCAGCAGCCTTCAGGGGTACACTGAAGCTTTCTTT.